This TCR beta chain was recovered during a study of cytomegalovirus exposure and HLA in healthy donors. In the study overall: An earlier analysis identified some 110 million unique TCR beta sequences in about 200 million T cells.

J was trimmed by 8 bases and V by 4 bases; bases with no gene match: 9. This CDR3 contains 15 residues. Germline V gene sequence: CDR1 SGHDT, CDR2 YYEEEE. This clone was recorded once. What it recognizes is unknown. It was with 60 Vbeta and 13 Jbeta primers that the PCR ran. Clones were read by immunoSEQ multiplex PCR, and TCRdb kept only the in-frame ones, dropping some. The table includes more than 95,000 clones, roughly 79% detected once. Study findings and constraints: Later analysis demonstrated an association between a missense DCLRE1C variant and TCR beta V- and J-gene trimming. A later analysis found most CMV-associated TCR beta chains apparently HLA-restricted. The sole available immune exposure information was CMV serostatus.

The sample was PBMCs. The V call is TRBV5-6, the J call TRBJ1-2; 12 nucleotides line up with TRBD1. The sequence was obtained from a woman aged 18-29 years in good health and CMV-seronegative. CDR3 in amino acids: CASSPGTGGAGGYTF. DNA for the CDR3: TGTGCCAGCAGCCCTGGGACAGGGGGCGCGGGCGGCTACACCTTC.